Here is one TCR beta chain with its context. As handled by the study authors: Amplification with reference gene primers provided the estimates of nucleated cell counts. Clones were sequenced by immunoSEQ multiplex PCR, and TCRdb holds only the in-frame ones, with some missing. V and J calls and clone size are as listed in that table; D and trimming were resolved from the DNA. The data show fewer than 200,000 clones, roughly 82% seen once. Seattle cases were enrolled at active infection and followed longitudinally. After removal of 0 bases from V and 6 bases from J, the junction contained 7 bases not matched to a gene. Germline CDR1 SEHNR, CDR2 FQNEAQ (reference sequence). The CDR3 has 16 amino acids. The data originate from a study of blood T cell repertoires in COVID-19. About the research overall: The United States, Italy and Spain supplied acute and convalescent COVID-19 samples. In each case, the material was cDNA or gDNA derived from T cells, B-cell-depleted T cells, or PBMCs.

This clonotype originated in an older woman with COVID-19, enrolled during active disease. Sequences were obtained from peripheral blood. The chain couples TRBV7-9 to TRBJ2-5; 10 positions agree with TRBD1. The CDR3 spells CASSLAETGGLQTQYF. In DNA, the CDR3 is TGTGCCAGCAGCTTAGCCGAGACAGGGGGCTTACAGACCCAGTACTTC.